This TCR beta chain was sequenced in a study of blood T cell repertoires in COVID-19. Study at large: PBMCs, B-cell-depleted T cells, or T cells were the source of the cDNA or gDNA that made up the material.

The CDR3 is 16 amino acids. Germline V gene sequence: CDR1 SGHNT, CDR2 YYREEE (reference sequence). With V trimmed by 4 bases and J by 2 bases, 8 bases remained unmatched. Original processing notes: Nucleated cell number was recorded as an estimate derived from reference gene primer amplification. Only in-frame clones appear in the TCRdb table, and some are missing; sequencing was by immunoSEQ multiplex PCR. V and J calls plus clone size are reproduced from that table; the DNA served to infer D and trimming. The table includes about 410,000 clones, more than 80% detected once. This TCR was recovered from a woman aged 25 to 39 with active or convalescent COVID-19. The V call is TRBV5-4, the J call TRBJ2-5; 10 bases fit TRBD1. The sequenced sample was peripheral blood. CDR3 sequence reads: CASSLRDRGTQETQYF. Here the CDR3 DNA reads TGTGCCAGCAGCCTCCGGGACAGGGGCACTCAAGAGACCCAGTACTTC.